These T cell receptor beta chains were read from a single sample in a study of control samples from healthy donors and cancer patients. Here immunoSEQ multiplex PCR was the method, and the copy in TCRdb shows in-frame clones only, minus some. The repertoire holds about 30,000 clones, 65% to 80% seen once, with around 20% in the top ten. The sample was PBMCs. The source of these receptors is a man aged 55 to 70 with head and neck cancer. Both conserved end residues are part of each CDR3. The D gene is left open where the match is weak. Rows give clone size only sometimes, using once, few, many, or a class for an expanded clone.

CDR3 protein: CASSLGGGGDSNQPQHF
CDR3 DNA: TGTGCCAGCAGCTTAGGAGGGGGTGGGGATAGCAATCAGCCCCAGCATTTT
J gene: TRBJ1-5
V gene: TRBV7-6
D gene: -
clone size: -

CDR3 protein: CAWNRGQGSLDGYTF
CDR3 DNA: TGTGCCTGGAATAGAGGACAGGGCTCCTTGGATGGCTACACCTTC
J gene: TRBJ1-2
V gene: TRBV30
D gene: TRBD1
clone size: -

CDR3 protein: CASSLKNRENYGYTF
CDR3 DNA: TGTGCCAGCAGCTTAAAAAACAGGGAAAACTATGGCTACACCTTC
J gene: TRBJ1-2
V gene: TRBV5-4
D gene: -
clone size: -

CDR3 protein: CASSLGGIHTDTQYF
CDR3 DNA: TGCGCCAGCAGCTTGGGGGGAATTCACACAGATACGCAGTATTTT
J gene: TRBJ2-3
V gene: TRBV5-1
D gene: -
clone size: -

CDR3 protein: CATSDAGGDEQFF
CDR3 DNA: TGTGCCACCAGTGACGCCGGAGGGGATGAGCAGTTCTTC
J gene: TRBJ2-1
V gene: TRBV24-1
D gene: -
clone size: -

CDR3 protein: CASSDFGGRYYNEQFF
CDR3 DNA: TGTGCCAGCAGTGATTTTGGAGGCCGATACTACAATGAGCAGTTCTTC
J gene: TRBJ2-1
V gene: TRBV6-4
D gene: -
clone size: medium-sized

CDR3 protein: CAWSVHSGSNTGELFF
CDR3 DNA: TGTGCCTGGAGTGTCCATAGCGGATCGAACACCGGGGAGCTGTTTTTT
J gene: TRBJ2-2
V gene: TRBV30
D gene: -
clone size: once

CDR3 protein: CASSLVAATGELFF
CDR3 DNA: TGTGCCAGCAGTTTAGTAGCAGCCACCGGGGAGCTGTTTTTT
J gene: TRBJ2-2
V gene: TRBV28
D gene: -
clone size: -

CDR3 protein: CASSVEGGNYEQYF
CDR3 DNA: TGTGCCAGCAGTGTGGAGGGGGGGAACTACGAGCAGTACTTC
J gene: TRBJ2-7
V gene: TRBV25-1
D gene: -
clone size: -

CDR3 protein: CASSSWGGTGELFF
CDR3 DNA: TGTGCCAGCAGTAGTTGGGGCGGCACCGGGGAGCTGTTTTTT
J gene: TRBJ2-2
V gene: TRBV2
D gene: -
clone size: -

CDR3 protein: CASSPRGPAYTDTQYF
CDR3 DNA: TGTGCCAGCAGTCCCAGGGGGCCGGCCTACACAGATACGCAGTATTTT
J gene: TRBJ2-3
V gene: TRBV28
D gene: TRBD1
clone size: once

CDR3 protein: CASGSHDGPLTF
CDR3 DNA: TGTGCTAGTGGTTCCCACGACGGCCCCTTAACCTTC
J gene: TRBJ1-2
V gene: TRBV12-5
D gene: -
clone size: -

CDR3 protein: CASSPNMNTEAFF
CDR3 DNA: TGTGCCAGCAGCCCTAACATGAACACTGAAGCTTTCTTT
J gene: TRBJ1-1
V gene: TRBV27
D gene: -
clone size: -

CDR3 protein: CAWSPRTGGTTPLHF
CDR3 DNA: TGTGCCTGGAGCCCACGGACAGGGGGGACGACACCCCTCCACTTT
J gene: TRBJ1-6
V gene: TRBV30
D gene: TRBD1
clone size: -

CDR3 protein: CASSRDSNQPQHF
CDR3 DNA: TGTGCCAGCAGCCGGGACTCCAATCAGCCCCAGCATTTT
J gene: TRBJ1-5
V gene: TRBV3-1/TRBV3-2
D gene: -
clone size: -

CDR3 protein: CARVQGATEAFF
CDR3 DNA: TGTGCCAGGGTACAGGGGGCTACTGAAGCTTTCTTT
J gene: TRBJ1-1
V gene: TRBV2
D gene: TRBD1
clone size: -

CDR3 protein: CASSPDGDYNSPLHF
CDR3 DNA: TGTGCCAGCAGCCCGGACGGAGACTATAATTCACCCCTCCACTTT
J gene: TRBJ1-6
V gene: TRBV7-9
D gene: -
clone size: -

CDR3 protein: CASSLRDNTGELFF
CDR3 DNA: TGCGCCAGCAGCCTGCGGGACAACACCGGGGAGCTGTTTTTT
J gene: TRBJ2-2
V gene: TRBV5-1
D gene: -
clone size: -

CDR3 protein: CASSFNRGLEQFF
CDR3 DNA: TGCGCCAGCAGCTTTAATAGAGGGTTGGAGCAGTTCTTC
J gene: TRBJ2-1
V gene: TRBV5-1
D gene: -
clone size: -

CDR3 protein: CASSPSGQVYNNEQFF
CDR3 DNA: TGTGCCAGCTCACCCTCGGGACAGGTATACAACAATGAGCAGTTCTTC
J gene: TRBJ2-1
V gene: TRBV18
D gene: TRBD1
clone size: -

CDR3 protein: CAWSPIMSGYTF
CDR3 DNA: TGTGCCTGGAGTCCTATAATGTCAGGCTACACCTTC
J gene: TRBJ1-2
V gene: TRBV30
D gene: -
clone size: -

CDR3 protein: CASSPREQVRSGELFF
CDR3 DNA: TGTGCCAGCAGCCCTCGCGAACAGGTTAGGTCCGGGGAGCTGTTTTTT
J gene: TRBJ2-2
V gene: TRBV9
D gene: -
clone size: -

CDR3 protein: CASSLTKEAYSGNTIYF
CDR3 DNA: TGTGCCAGTAGTTTAACGAAGGAGGCGTACTCTGGAAACACCATATATTTT
J gene: TRBJ1-3
V gene: TRBV28
D gene: -
clone size: -

CDR3 protein: CAIQTGSYEQYF
CDR3 DNA: TGTGCCATCCAAACCGGGTCCTACGAGCAGTACTTC
J gene: TRBJ2-7
V gene: TRBV28
D gene: -
clone size: -

CDR3 protein: CASSPRTGNTGELFF
CDR3 DNA: TGTGCCAGCAGCCCTCGGACGGGGAACACCGGGGAGCTGTTTTTT
J gene: TRBJ2-2
V gene: TRBV28
D gene: -
clone size: -

CDR3 protein: CAIGSGLGTDTQYF
CDR3 DNA: TGTGCCATCGGGAGCGGGTTGGGCACAGATACGCAGTATTTT
J gene: TRBJ2-3
V gene: TRBV10-3
D gene: -
clone size: -

CDR3 protein: CASSFSRGAQETQYF
CDR3 DNA: TGCGCCAGCAGCTTTAGCAGGGGGGCACAAGAGACCCAGTACTTC
J gene: TRBJ2-5
V gene: TRBV5-1
D gene: -
clone size: -

CDR3 protein: CASSPGTSGRNNEQFF
CDR3 DNA: TGTGCCAGCAGCCCCGGAACTAGCGGGCGTAACAATGAGCAGTTCTTC
J gene: TRBJ2-1
V gene: TRBV7-2
D gene: TRBD2
clone size: few